One and the same sample provided the 5 T cell receptor beta chains below, sequenced in a study of cytomegalovirus exposure and HLA in healthy donors. Researchers ran the PCR with 60 Vbeta and 13 Jbeta primers. TCRdb's copy holds only in-frame clones and misses some; the assay was immunoSEQ multiplex PCR. Found here are roughly 100,000 clones, around 79% of them singletons; the top ten hold approximately 4.3%. Sequencing was done on a sample of PBMCs. All receptors come from a man aged 50 to 60 in good health and CMV-seropositive.

This clone has only a few counts. The chain links TRBV7-9 to TRBJ2-1; 15 nucleotides match TRBD2. Germline loops: CDR1 SEHNR, CDR2 FQNEAQ (reference sequence). V lost 4 bases and J lost 2; bases outside the gene matches: 9. The CDR3 totals 19 residues. The CDR3 sequence is CASSSSPGTSGGTYNEQFF. The CDR3, as DNA: TGTGCCAGCAGCTCCTCTCCCGGGACTAGCGGGGGGACCTACAATGAGCAGTTCTTC. Combining the CDR3 with reference TRBV7-9 and TRBJ2-1 gives the whole variable domain DTGVSQNPRHKITKRGQNVTFRCDPISEHNRLYWYRQTLGQGPEFLTYFQNEAQLEKSRLLSDRFSAERPKGSFSTLEIQRTEQGDSAMYLCASSSSPGTSGGTYNEQFFGPGTRLTVL.

This chain joins TRBV27 and TRBJ1-3; tentative D call: TRBD1 (5 bases). In germline, CDR1 is MNHEY, CDR2 SMNVEV (reference sequence). The CDR3 consists of 15 residues. V gave up 4 bases and J gave up 3 bases, with 13 bases separating them. CDR3 coding DNA: TGTGCCAGCAGTTCGGGTTCCACAGGTGGAAACACCATATATTTT. Its translation: CASSSGSTGGNTIYF.

The rearrangement joins TRBV7-2 to TRBJ2-3, with 7 bases matching TRBD2. Germline V lookup: CDR1 SGHTA, CDR2 FQGNSA. V shed 5 bases and J 3 bases; nucleotides not matched to a gene: 8. The CDR3 consists of 15 residues. The CDR3 reads CASSRDYQSTDTQYF. The CDR3 DNA is TGTGCCAGCAGCCGGGACTACCAGAGTACAGATACGCAGTATTTT.

V usage is TRBV19 and J usage is TRBJ2-7; TRBD2 matches at 8 bases. This CDR3 is built from 15 residues. V shed 5 bases and J 0 bases; nucleotides not matched to a gene: 6. CDR1 and CDR2 from the germline V gene are LNHDA and SQIVND (reference sequence). CDR3 region: CASSPGLGSSYEQYF. The CDR3 coding sequence is TGTGCCAGTAGTCCGGGACTAGGGAGCTCCTACGAGCAGTACTTC.

The chain carries TRBV5-1 and TRBJ2-7; 7 bases match TRBD2. Trimming took 0 bases from V and 5 from J; bases not matched to a gene: 11. This CDR3 has 16 residues. Germline V gene lookup returns CDR1 SGHRS and CDR2 YFSETQ. This CDR3 reads CASSLARTSRSHEQYF. The CDR3 DNA reads as TGCGCCAGCAGCTTGGCGCGGACTAGTCGATCCCACGAGCAGTACTTC.